The 25 T cell receptor beta chains below come from one sample, sequenced in a study of blood T cell repertoires in COVID-19. Libraries were prepared by immunoSEQ multiplex PCR; TCRdb keeps only in-frame clonotypes and omits some of them. The sample shows under 300,000 clones, about 85% of them seen only once. Material for sequencing was peripheral blood. These receptors originate from a man in his 60s who had recovered from COVID-19.

The J gene is TRBJ2-3, the V gene TRBV7-6; 8 bases match TRBD2. Germline assignment: CDR1 SGHVS and CDR2 FNYEAQ. Germline trimming cut 6 bases from V and 0 bases from J; bases unmatched to any gene: 5. CDR3 length: 15 amino acids. CDR3 sequence (DNA): TGTGCCAGCAGGCGCGGGGGGACTAGCACAGATACGCAGTATTTT. It is translated as CASRRGGTSTDTQYF.

The V and J genes are TRBV3-1 (or the pseudogene TRBV3-2) and TRBJ1-1; D remains ambiguous. The CDR3 is 11 amino acids. CDR1 is LGHDT and CDR2 is YNNKEL in the germline V gene (reference sequence). Trimming stripped 5 bases from V and 5 bases from J, with 6 bases between. CDR3 sequence reads: CASSAQTEAFF. The CDR3 region has the DNA TGTGCCAGCAGCGCCCAGACTGAAGCTTTCTTT.

The chain carries TRBV19 and TRBJ2-5, with D possibly being TRBD1 (6 bases). The CDR3 runs 15 residues. Germline CDR1 reads LNHDA; CDR2 reads SQIVND (reference sequence). Trimming stripped 1 base from V and 1 base from J, with 10 bases between. CDR3 in DNA: TGTGCCAGTAGTATAGGACAGGAGCTCCAAGAGACCCAGTACTTC. Its protein product is CASSIGQELQETQYF.

The rearrangement uses TRBV6-6 and TRBJ2-5; 11 positions agree with TRBD2. This CDR3 has 14 amino acids. Looked up from germline, CDR1 is MNHNY and CDR2 is SVGAGI (reference sequence). Trimming at V came to 6 bases and at J to 4 bases, leaving 4 bases not matched to a gene. The CDR3 reads CASRVLAGVETQYF. The CDR3 region has the DNA TGTGCCAGCAGGGTACTAGCGGGGGTAGAGACCCAGTACTTC.

This chain uses TRBV3-1 (or the pseudogene TRBV3-2) with TRBJ1-2; 8 bases are a match to TRBD1. Germline CDR1 reads LGHDT; CDR2 reads YNNKEL (reference sequence). This CDR3 comprises 13 residues. The V segment lost 1 base and the J segment 8 bases; nucleotides outside the gene matches: 3. The CDR3 loop is CASSQVQGEGYTF. The CDR3 bases are TGTGCCAGCAGCCAAGTACAGGGGGAAGGCTACACCTTC.

V is TRBV13 and J is TRBJ2-7; possibly TRBD1 for D (7 bases). Germline CDR1 is PRHDT and CDR2 is FYEKMQ (reference sequence). This CDR3 is built from 15 residues. Trimming removed 3 bases from V and 6 bases from J, with 18 bases in between. In DNA form, the CDR3 reads TGTGCCAGCAGCTTGTGGAGGGGGCGAGGGAGCGAGCAGTACTTC. It translates to CASSLWRGRGSEQYF.

CDR3 sequence: CASSETGGFNYGYTF. The CDR3 bases are TGTGCCAGCAGTGAGACAGGGGGCTTTAACTATGGCTACACCTTC. V and J are TRBV2 and TRBJ1-2, with 10 bases that match TRBD1. CDR3 length: 15 residues. Trimming at V came to 3 bases and at J to 1 base, leaving 2 bases not matched to a gene. CDR1 SNHLY and CDR2 FYNNEI come from the germline V gene.

CDR3 DNA sequence: TGTGCCAGCAGTTCCGGGACTACAGGGTCCACAGATACGCAGTATTTT. This encodes CASSSGTTGSTDTQYF. The V and J genes are TRBV7-2 and TRBJ2-3, with D maybe TRBD2 (7 bases). Germline lookup yields CDR1 SGHTA and CDR2 FQGNSA. With 6 bases removed from V and 2 bases from J, the gap between germline ends came to 18 bases. The CDR3 is 16 residues long.

The chain joins TRBV2 to TRBJ1-3, with D possibly being TRBD1 (5 bases). The CDR3 extends over 18 amino acids. The V gene's germline CDR1 is SNHLY and CDR2 FYNNEI. The germline V and J ends were trimmed by 2 bases and 0 bases, with 17 bases remaining between them. CDR3 loop: CASSENEVPRGSGNTIYF. In nucleotides, the CDR3 is TGTGCCAGCAGTGAAAACGAGGTCCCAAGGGGCTCTGGAAACACCATATATTTT.

The V call is TRBV3-1 (or the pseudogene TRBV3-2), the J call TRBJ2-7, with 12 bases aligning to TRBD2. Unmatched junction bases numbered 5, after V lost 3 bases and J lost 2 bases. Germline loops: CDR1 LGHDT, CDR2 YNNKEL (reference sequence). This CDR3 is 16 amino acids long. CDR3 amino acids: CASSHQRLAGAYEQYF. The DNA of the CDR3 is TGTGCCAGCAGCCACCAGCGACTAGCGGGGGCCTACGAGCAGTACTTC.

This clone appeared a few times. This sequence joins TRBV5-1 and TRBJ1-2, with a weak D call TRBD1 (5 bases). Between the trimmed V and J ends, which lost 4 bases and 3 bases, there was a span of 16 bases. CDR3 length equals 15 residues. The V gene's germline CDR1 is SGHRS and CDR2 YFSETQ. CDR3 DNA sequence: TGCGCCAGCAGCACCAATGAATTGGGGCACTATGGCTACACCTTC. Protein: CASSTNELGHYGYTF. Drawing the rest from reference TRBV5-1 and TRBJ1-2, the complete variable domain is KAGVTQTPRYLIKTRGQQVTLSCSPISGHRSVSWYQQTPGQGLQFLFEYFSETQRNKGNFPGRFSGRQFSNSRSEMNVSTLELGDSALYLCASSTNELGHYGYTFGSGTRLTVV.

This rearrangement joins TRBV7-2 to TRBJ2-7; TRBD2 matches 12 bases. The germline CDR1 and CDR2 sequences are SGHTA and FQGNSA. CDR3 size: 17 residues. V shed 5 bases and J 5 bases; nucleotides not matched to a gene: 13. CDR3 sequence (DNA): TGTGCCAGCAGCAAAGGAGGGCTAGCGGGGGGGCCGGACGAGCAGTACTTC. Its translation is CASSKGGLAGGPDEQYF.

The J gene is TRBJ2-3, the V gene TRBV11-2; possibly TRBD2 for D (6 bases). This CDR3 region has 14 residues. The ends were cut back, 0 bases at V and 6 bases at J, with 10 bases in the middle. CDR1 is SGHAT, CDR2 FQNNGV, per germline. CDR3 loop: CASSLDRGGDTQYF. The CDR3 bases are TGTGCCAGCAGCTTAGATCGAGGAGGGGATACGCAGTATTTT.

This clone was observed once. J is TRBJ2-3 and V is TRBV7-8, with 7 bases matching TRBD2. Trimming cost V 4 bases and J 1 base; bases outside gene matches: 11. CDR3 length: 17 residues. In germline, CDR1 is SGHVS, CDR2 FQNEAQ. CDR3 sequence: CASSSLQWTRRTDTQYF. The DNA of the CDR3 is TGTGCCAGCAGCTCACTCCAATGGACTAGACGCACAGATACGCAGTATTTT.

The chain has TRBV5-1 and TRBJ2-1; 10 positions agree with TRBD2. The germline V gene has CDR1 SGHRS and CDR2 YFSETQ. This CDR3 comprises 15 residues. With 4 bases clipped from V and 6 bases from J, the junction kept 7 bases outside the gene matches. The CDR3 reads CASSQGTSAANEQFF. The CDR3 nucleotides read TGCGCCAGCAGCCAAGGGACTAGCGCGGCCAATGAGCAGTTCTTC.

The CDR3 DNA is TGCGCCAGCACAACACAGGGGAACACTGAAGCTTTCTTT. Translation: CASTTQGNTEAFF. This rearrangement joins TRBV23-1 to TRBJ1-1, with D tentatively TRBD1 (6 bases). TRBV23-1 is assigned to the ORF class and has an uncertain function. The CDR3 runs 13 residues. V lost 7 bases to trimming and J lost 1 base, with 10 bases between them.

The rearrangement links TRBV19 to TRBJ1-5, with D perhaps matching TRBD1 (6 bases). CDR1 LNHDA and CDR2 SQIVND come from the germline V gene (reference sequence). The CDR3 totals 14 residues. V dropped 4 bases and J dropped 5 bases, with 12 bases sitting between them. For the CDR3, the DNA is TGTGCCAGTAGTAGCGGACAGATATATCAGCCCCAGCATTTT. Protein product: CASSSGQIYQPQHF.

The chain employs TRBV19 and TRBJ1-1; perhaps TRBD1 as D (6 bases). In germline, CDR1 is LNHDA, CDR2 SQIVND (reference sequence). V lost 8 bases and J lost 5, with 12 bases in between. The CDR3 runs 12 residues. The CDR3 bases are TGTGCCAGTCGACAGGTAGGGACTGAAGCTTTCTTT. It codes for CASRQVGTEAFF.

The chain links TRBV7-2 to TRBJ2-7; 9 bases match TRBD2. With 5 bases clipped from V and 4 bases from J, the junction kept 6 bases outside the gene matches. The CDR3 contains 14 residues. The germline V gene encodes CDR1 SGHTA and CDR2 FQGNSA. CDR3 in amino acids: CASSPWTSAYEQYF. CDR3 nucleotides: TGTGCCAGCAGCCCCTGGACTAGCGCGTACGAGCAGTACTTC.

The chain combines TRBV6-5 with TRBJ2-7; 8 bases are shared with TRBD2. The junction had 11 bases not matched to a gene; V was cut back by 8 bases and J by 2 bases. The length of the CDR3 is 15 residues. Per germline, CDR1 MNHEY and CDR2 SVGAGI. DNA of the CDR3: TGTGCCAGCCAATTTATGGGACTAGGGACCTACGAGCAGTACTTC. This codes for CASQFMGLGTYEQYF.

The rearrangement joins TRBV6-6 to TRBJ1-1, with D maybe TRBD1 (5 bases). V gave up 7 bases and J gave up 6 bases, with 15 bases separating them. Germline loops: CDR1 MNHNY, CDR2 SVGAGI (reference sequence). The CDR3 sequence is 13 residues long. The CDR3 DNA follows: TGTGCCAGCATACTGCGGGGGAGGGCTGAAGCTTTCTTT. This codes for CASILRGRAEAFF.

The chain combines TRBV15 with TRBJ2-2; D is possibly TRBD1 (6 bases). V was shortened by 5 bases and J by 0 bases, with 19 bases between the two germline ends. This CDR3 region has 18 residues. Germline CDR1 LNHNV, CDR2 YYDKDF (reference sequence). The CDR3 here is CATSAGPQGLANTGELFF. The CDR3 nucleotides read TGTGCCACCAGCGCAGGACCACAGGGTTTGGCGAACACCGGGGAGCTGTTTTTT.

This clone was detected only once. CDR3 DNA: TGTGCCAGCAGCCAGGGCTATAATAATTCACCCCTCCACTTT. Amino acid sequence: CASSQGYNNSPLHF. This chain links TRBV3-1 (or the pseudogene TRBV3-2) with TRBJ1-6, with D unresolved. The germline V gene encodes CDR1 LGHDT and CDR2 YNNKEL (reference sequence). CDR3 length equals 14 residues. The V and J ends lost 3 bases and 5 bases respectively, with 8 bases between them.

This clone was counted once. V is TRBV20-1 and J is TRBJ2-1; 9 nucleotides agree with TRBD2. Germline lookup yields CDR1 DFQATT and CDR2 SNEGSKA (reference sequence). The CDR3 is 15 amino acids. V shed 3 bases and J 10 bases; nucleotides not matched to a gene: 13. The CDR3, as DNA: TGCAGTGCTAGTGTCGGCGGGGGGGTATCTGGGGAGCAGTTCTTC. Residues: CSASVGGGVSGEQFF.

The V call is TRBV9, the J call TRBJ1-4, with TRBD1 matching over 7 bases. CDR1 and CDR2 from the germline V gene are SGDLS and YYNGEE. This CDR3 region has 16 residues. V shed 4 bases and J 0 bases; nucleotides not matched to a gene: 6. For the CDR3, the DNA is TGTGCCAGCAGCTCCAACAGGGGCACAACTAATGAAAAACTGTTTTTT. It is translated as CASSSNRGTTNEKLFF.